This TCR beta chain was recorded in a study of blood T cell repertoires in COVID-19. Deletions cut 3 bases from V and 0 bases from J, with 21 bases between. The CDR3 loop spans 19 amino acids. Germline lookup yields CDR1 MDHEN and CDR2 SYDVKM. Authors' processing steps: Estimation of nucleated cell counts was performed using reference gene primer amplification. Produced via immunoSEQ multiplex PCR; TCRdb's table is partial and in-frame only. D and trimming were read from the DNA, whereas the V and J calls and clone size are those reported in that table. The sample holds 180,000 or so clones; nearly 90% are singletons and the top ten take 0.62%.

Sequencing input: peripheral blood. The rearrangement links TRBV28 to TRBJ1-5; D is ambiguous. The clonotype comes from a man aged 50-60 years with acute or convalescent COVID-19. CDR3 nucleotide sequence: TGTGCCAGCAGTTTTCCCCCTGGGCAGGTCCAACGTAGCAATCAGCCCCAGCATTTT. This gives the protein CASSFPPGQVQRSNQPQHF.